Shown below are 14 T cell receptor beta chains from a single sample sequenced in a study of control samples from healthy donors and cancer patients. Assay: immunoSEQ multiplex PCR; the TCRdb copy retains only in-frame clones and omits some. The table has about 75,000 clones, 94% seen once; the top ten hold 6% to 8%. The sequencing input was blood. The receptor source for this set is a woman between 35 and 50 years old in good health.

The genes are TRBV5-1 and TRBJ2-7; TRBD1 matches 9 bases. Per germline, CDR1 SGHRS and CDR2 YFSETQ. V was pared by 4 bases and J by 4 bases, with 6 bases of the junction left unmatched. The CDR3 covers 14 residues. The CDR3 protein is CASSQQGASYEQYF. The CDR3 coding sequence is TGCGCCAGCAGCCAACAGGGGGCATCGTACGAGCAGTACTTC.

This rearrangement joins TRBV3-1 (or the pseudogene TRBV3-2) to TRBJ1-1; unclear D gene. Trimming shortened V by 4 bases and J by 0 bases, and 12 bases separated the two germline ends. The CDR3 spans 15 residues. Germline V gene data show CDR1 as LGHDT and CDR2 as YNNKEL (reference sequence). CDR3 bases: TGTGCCAGCAGCCCCGCGGCGGGGATGAACACTGAAGCTTTCTTT. This sequence encodes CASSPAAGMNTEAFF.

V is TRBV6-2 or TRBV6-3 and J is TRBJ2-3; TRBD2 is a possible D gene (6 bases). Trimming shortened V by 5 bases and J by 3 bases, and 15 bases separated the two germline ends. The CDR3 runs 15 residues. Germline loops: CDR1 MNHEY, CDR2 SVGEGT. CDR3 DNA: TGTGCCAGCAGTCCGATAGCGGAGATTACAGATACGCAGTATTTT. Protein product: CASSPIAEITDTQYF.

The V and J genes are TRBV4-1 and TRBJ2-1; 11 bases fit TRBD2. Trimming at V came to 3 bases and at J to 1 base, leaving 8 bases not matched to a gene. The CDR3 has 18 amino acids. CDR1 is MGHRA and CDR2 is YSYEKL in the germline V gene. The DNA for the CDR3 is TGCGCCAGCAGCCAGGAGGGACTAGCGGAATTTTCCTACAATGAGCAGTTCTTC. The encoded protein is CASSQEGLAEFSYNEQFF.

This sequence joins TRBV15 and TRBJ1-6; D gene unclear. The CDR3 runs 15 residues. CDR1 is LNHNV, CDR2 YYDKDF, per germline (reference sequence). V lost 3 bases and J lost 8, with 14 bases in between. CDR3: CATSREVGFDSPLHF. CDR3 in DNA: TGTGCCACCAGCAGGGAAGTGGGATTCGATTCACCCCTCCACTTT.

CDR3 loop: CASSSGGRGEKLFF. The DNA of the CDR3 is TGTGCCAGCAGCTCAGGGGGAAGAGGTGAAAAACTGTTTTTT. The genes are TRBV5-8 and TRBJ1-4; 7 bases are shared with TRBD1. This CDR3 is built from 14 residues. After removal of 3 bases from V and 7 bases from J, the junction contained 6 bases not matched to a gene. The germline CDR1 and CDR2 sequences are SGHTS and YDEGEE.

The chain carries TRBV20-1 and TRBJ2-5, with D tentatively TRBD2 (6 bases). Germline V lookup: CDR1 DFQATT, CDR2 SNEGSKA (reference sequence). This CDR3 has 11 amino acids. V was pared by 4 bases and J by 5 bases, with 8 bases between. The CDR3 region has the DNA TGCAGTGCTACAGGGAGGGAGACCCAGTACTTC. This encodes CSATGRETQYF.

V gene TRBV28 combines with J gene TRBJ2-3; D call uncertain. The CDR3 extends over 11 amino acids. CDR1 and CDR2 (germline): MDHEN, SYDVKM. Between the trimmed V and J ends, which lost 6 bases and 13 bases, there was a span of 14 bases. The CDR3 spells CASSFSILKYF. The CDR3 DNA sequence: TGTGCCAGCAGCTTTAGCATCCTGAAGTATTTT.

The chain uses TRBV4-2 and TRBJ2-7; D ambiguous. The CDR3 runs 12 residues. Trimming removed 0 bases at V and 6 bases at J, with 6 bases between. In germline, CDR1 is LGHNA, CDR2 YNFKEQ. CDR3 residues: CASSQDRTEQYF. DNA for the CDR3: TGTGCCAGCAGCCAAGATCGCACCGAGCAGTACTTC.

J is TRBJ2-7 and V is TRBV7-3, with 9 bases matching TRBD2. J lost 3 bases, V lost 5 bases, and 5 bases had no gene match. The CDR3 consists of 14 residues. In germline, CDR1 is SGHTA, CDR2 FQGTGA. The CDR3 DNA sequence: TGTGCCAGCAGCATTAGCGGGGGAGTCTACGAGCAGTACTTC. It translates to CASSISGGVYEQYF.

The J gene is TRBJ2-7, the V gene TRBV4-2; 12 positions agree with TRBD2. The V gene end was trimmed by 3 bases and the J gene end by 1 base; junction bases not matched to a gene: 1. Germline V CDR1 and CDR2: LGHNA, YNFKEQ. The CDR3 spans 15 residues. CDR3 DNA: TGTGCCAGCAGCCACGGACTAGCGGGATCCTACGAGCAGTACTTC. Translation: CASSHGLAGSYEQYF.

The genes are TRBV19 and TRBJ2-1; no clear D gene. The CDR3 spans 14 residues. Trimming shortened V by 1 base and J by 0 bases, and 4 bases separated the two germline ends. Germline V gives CDR1 LNHDA, CDR2 SQIVND (reference sequence). In nucleotides, the CDR3 is TGTGCCAGTAGTATAGGCACCTCCTACAATGAGCAGTTCTTC. Its translation is CASSIGTSYNEQFF.

This clone appeared a single time. The DNA of the CDR3 is TGTGCCAGCTCACCGGGACTAGCGGGGTACAATGAGCAGTTCTTC. This codes for CASSPGLAGYNEQFF. The rearrangement uses TRBV18 and TRBJ2-1; TRBD2 agrees at 13 bases. CDR3 size: 15 residues. V shed 3 bases, J shed 4 bases, and the junction held 0 bases outside the gene matches. Germline V gene data show CDR1 as KGHSH and CDR2 as LQKENI.

The CDR3 sequence: CASSIDREDYGYTF. For the CDR3, the DNA is TGTGCCAGCAGCATAGACAGGGAAGACTATGGCTACACCTTC. The rearrangement joins TRBV6-5 to TRBJ1-2; 7 bases are shared with TRBD1. Per germline, CDR1 MNHEY and CDR2 SVGAGI. V shed 6 bases and J 3 bases; nucleotides not matched to a gene: 7. The CDR3 totals 14 residues.